A single sample gave rise to the 15 T cell receptor beta chains below, sequenced in a study of long-term antiretroviral therapy in people with HIV. The immunoSEQ assay was v3.0, run at survey level. The protocol was immunoSEQ multiplex PCR, while the TCRdb copy is restricted to in-frame clones and leaves out a portion. The table records approximately 30,000 clones, roughly 77% of them present only once. The material sequenced was unsorted PBMCs, taken 1.9 years after starting antiretroviral therapy. The receptors come from a young man with HIV.

This sequence joins TRBV4-1 and TRBJ1-2; unclear D gene. The CDR3 has 15 residues. In germline, CDR1 is MGHRA, CDR2 YSYEKL. Trimming left V 0 bases short and J 2 bases short, with 10 bases between. CDR3 sequence: CASSQDPGANYGYTF. The CDR3 bases are TGCGCCAGCAGCCAAGATCCCGGAGCAAACTATGGCTACACCTTC.

This rearrangement joins TRBV5-1 to TRBJ1-3; D is unresolved. The CDR3 totals 18 residues. V shed 1 base and J shed 0 bases, with 17 bases lying between them. CDR1 and CDR2 (germline): SGHRS, YFSETQ. This CDR3 reads CASSLSGFGRSSGNTIYF. The CDR3 nucleotides read TGCGCCAGCAGCTTGTCAGGCTTTGGGCGGTCCTCTGGAAACACCATATATTTT.

This clone was observed a handful of times. The chain joins TRBV5-8 to TRBJ2-7, with D unresolved. The CDR3 contains 13 residues. V dropped 0 bases and J dropped 6 bases, with 10 bases sitting between them. CDR1 and CDR2 (germline): SGHTS, YDEGEE. The CDR3 coding sequence is TGTGCCAGCAGCTTGGTCCACGATGGCGAGCAGTACTTC. Residues: CASSLVHDGEQYF.

The CDR3 spells CASSTTDTQPQHF. The CDR3 DNA is TGTGCCAGCTCAACAACTGATACTCAGCCCCAGCATTTT. This chain links TRBV18 with TRBJ1-5; D is unclear. CDR3 length equals 13 residues. Per the germline V gene, CDR1 is KGHSH and CDR2 is LQKENI. V shed 5 bases and J shed 6 bases, with 11 bases lying between them.

V gene TRBV7-8 combines with J gene TRBJ1-5; D not certain. V dropped 1 base and J dropped 2 bases, with 12 bases sitting between them. From germline, CDR1 is SGHVS and CDR2 FQNEAQ. This CDR3 has 16 residues. The CDR3, as DNA: TGTGCCAGCAGCTTAGAACGGATAAAGGGCAATCAGCCCCAGCATTTT. It encodes CASSLERIKGNQPQHF.

V usage is TRBV7-9 and J usage is TRBJ2-2, with D possibly TRBD1 on 6 matching bases. Germline CDR1 and CDR2: SEHNR and FQNEAQ (reference sequence). The CDR3 loop spans 15 amino acids. The V end was cut by 5 bases, the J end by 2 bases, with 12 bases between. CDR3 in amino acids: CASSPRDNNTGELFF. The CDR3, as DNA: TGTGCCAGCAGCCCCCGGGACAATAACACCGGGGAGCTGTTTTTT.

J is TRBJ1-1 and V is TRBV30; D is undetermined. The CDR3 contains 14 residues. The V end was cut by 2 bases, the J end by 4 bases, with 14 bases between. The germline gives CDR1 GTSNPN, CDR2 SVGIG (reference sequence). CDR3 region: CAWSPLSRSTEAFF. Written as DNA, the CDR3 is TGTGCCTGGAGTCCCCTTAGCCGTAGCACTGAAGCTTTCTTT.

CDR3: CSVGLAHYEQFF. The DNA for the CDR3 is TGCAGCGTGGGACTAGCTCATTATGAGCAGTTCTTC. The genes are TRBV29-1 and TRBJ2-1, with 9 bases lining up with TRBD2. Losses at the gene ends were 6 bases for V and 8 bases for J; bases not matched to a gene: 5. Germline V lookup: CDR1 SQVTM, CDR2 ANQGSEA. CDR3 size: 12 residues.

CDR3 coding DNA: TGTGCCAGCAGCAAAGGACAGTACACGAACACTGAAGCTTTCTTT. The encoded protein is CASSKGQYTNTEAFF. The chain is built from TRBV5-6 and TRBJ1-1, with D perhaps TRBD1 (6 bases). CDR1 and CDR2 from the germline V gene are SGHDT and YYEEEE. The CDR3 is 15 amino acids. V lost 4 bases to trimming and J lost 1 base, with 14 bases between them.

V usage is TRBV5-1 and J usage is TRBJ2-2; no firm D call. The ends were cut back, 4 bases at V and 6 bases at J, with 10 bases in the middle. Germline V gene lookup returns CDR1 SGHRS and CDR2 YFSETQ. This CDR3 is built from 13 residues. The DNA for the CDR3 is TGCGCCAGCAGCGTAAGGTTTCCCGGGGAGCTGTTTTTT. Translated, it gives CASSVRFPGELFF.

The CDR3 DNA reads TGTGCCAGCAGTTACCAGGGGCCGCGTTACACTGAAGCTTTCTTT. Translation gives CASSYQGPRYTEAFF. The chain recombines TRBV6-5 with TRBJ1-1; a weak D match, TRBD1 (6 bases). Germline values: CDR1 MNHEY, CDR2 SVGAGI. V was cut by 2 bases and J by 3 bases, with 13 bases left in between. This CDR3 is 15 amino acids long.

CDR3 loop: CATSRGQLQETQYF. The CDR3 DNA reads TGTGCCACCAGCAGAGGGCAGCTTCAAGAGACCCAGTACTTC. This chain joins TRBV15 and TRBJ2-5; D unresolved. The CDR3 totals 14 residues. V was shortened by 1 base and J by 2 bases, with 8 bases between the two germline ends. Germline V gene sequence: CDR1 LNHNV, CDR2 YYDKDF (reference sequence).

Turning to this clone: The junction shows a germline mismatch at one end, possibly a read error. This chain connects TRBV7-7 to TRBJ1-2, with 7 bases that match TRBD1. The CDR3 contains 15 residues. CDR1 is SSHAT and CDR2 is FNYEAQ in the germline V gene (reference sequence). The CDR3: CASSEGAGGRSGYTF. CDR3 DNA sequence: TGTGCTAGCAGCGAAGGGGCAGGGGGTAGGTCTGGCTACACCTTC.

The chain combines TRBV11-2 with TRBJ1-6; D unresolved. CDR1 and CDR2 from the germline V gene are SGHAT and FQNNGV. Trimming stripped 0 bases from V and 6 bases from J, with 6 bases between. The CDR3 extends over 14 amino acids. The chain's CDR3 is CASSLDHGNSPLHF. The CDR3 region has the DNA TGTGCCAGCAGCTTAGATCACGGTAATTCACCCCTCCACTTT.

V gene TRBV28 combines with J gene TRBJ2-7; TRBD1 is a possible D gene (6 bases). The germline CDR1 and CDR2 sequences are MDHEN and SYDVKM. Deletions cut 4 bases from V and 1 base from J, with 11 bases between. This CDR3 contains 14 residues. CDR3 protein: CASSSQGGSYEQYV. As DNA, the CDR3 is TGTGCCAGCAGTTCACAAGGGGGATCCTACGAGCAGTACGTC.